Listed below are T cell receptor beta chains from one sample, sequenced in a study of OX40 agonist ivuxolimab in advanced cancers. Assay: immunoSEQ multiplex PCR; the TCRdb copy retains only in-frame clones and omits some. Of 74,000 or so clones detected, approximately 86% appear once; the ten largest clones hold roughly 2%. The starting material was CD4+ or CD8+ T cells sorted from blood, obtained in a trial of the OX40 agonist ivuxolimab. These TCRs come from an adult with an advanced solid tumor such as melanoma, head and neck, liver or kidney cancer. Each CDR3 is given with its conserved first and last residue. D genes are given only for firm matches. Size values are once, few and many counts, or a class for expanded clones, and some rows have none.

d_gene: .; v_gene: TRBV4-1; len: 16; j_gene: TRBJ2-4; abundance: .; CDR3aa: CASSQAGWAAKNIQYF; CDR3nt: TGCGCCAGCAGCCAAGCCGGCTGGGCGGCCAAAAACATTCAGTACTTC
d_gene: .; v_gene: TRBV6-5; len: 14; j_gene: TRBJ1-2; abundance: .; CDR3aa: CASSIRGGDYGYTF; CDR3nt: TGTGCCAGCAGCATTCGGGGGGGCGACTATGGCTACACCTTC
d_gene: .; v_gene: TRBV11-3; len: 13; j_gene: TRBJ2-7; abundance: .; CDR3aa: CAGGASGTYEQYF; CDR3nt: TGTGCCGGGGGGGCTAGCGGAACCTACGAGCAGTACTTC
d_gene: .; v_gene: TRBV4-2; len: 14; j_gene: TRBJ2-2; abundance: .; CDR3aa: CASSERGGDGELFF; CDR3nt: TGTGCCAGCAGCGAAAGGGGGGGGGACGGGGAGCTGTTTTTT
d_gene: .; v_gene: TRBV9; len: 15; j_gene: TRBJ1-1; abundance: .; CDR3aa: CASSVAPDTNTEAFF; CDR3nt: TGTGCCAGCAGCGTTGCGCCTGACACGAACACTGAAGCTTTCTTT
d_gene: .; v_gene: TRBV28; len: 14; j_gene: TRBJ1-2; abundance: .; CDR3aa: CASSFHSQGKGYTF; CDR3nt: TGTGCCAGCAGTTTCCATTCCCAGGGAAAAGGCTACACCTTC
d_gene: .; v_gene: TRBV2; len: 14; j_gene: TRBJ2-7; abundance: .; CDR3aa: CASSEWYNSYEQYF; CDR3nt: TGTGCCAGCAGTGAATGGTACAACTCCTACGAGCAGTACTTC
d_gene: .; v_gene: TRBV19; len: 14; j_gene: TRBJ2-5; abundance: .; CDR3aa: CASSISHRQETQYF; CDR3nt: TGTGCCAGTAGTATTTCCCACAGGCAAGAGACCCAGTACTTC
d_gene: .; v_gene: TRBV7-2; len: 15; j_gene: TRBJ2-7; abundance: .; CDR3aa: CASSLGAGITYEQYF; CDR3nt: TGTGCCAGCAGCTTAGGGGCGGGGATAACCTACGAGCAGTACTTC
d_gene: .; v_gene: TRBV4-2; len: 15; j_gene: TRBJ2-5; abundance: once; CDR3aa: CASSRQTSVQETQYF; CDR3nt: TGTGCCAGCAGCCGACAGACAAGTGTCCAAGAGACCCAGTACTTC
d_gene: .; v_gene: TRBV18; len: 14; j_gene: TRBJ1-1; abundance: .; CDR3aa: CASSPMGSLVEAFF; CDR3nt: TGTGCCAGCTCACCAATGGGGAGTTTAGTTGAAGCTTTCTTT
d_gene: .; v_gene: TRBV6-6; len: 13; j_gene: TRBJ2-3; abundance: .; CDR3aa: CASSTDRTDTQYF; CDR3nt: TGTGCCAGCAGCACCGACAGAACAGATACGCAGTATTTT
d_gene: TRBD1; v_gene: TRBV11-2; len: 14; j_gene: TRBJ2-5; abundance: .; CDR3aa: CASSFGTAQETQYF; CDR3nt: TGTGCCAGCAGCTTTGGGACAGCCCAAGAGACCCAGTACTTC
d_gene: TRBD2; v_gene: TRBV5-4; len: 16; j_gene: TRBJ2-5; abundance: .; CDR3aa: CASSAQTAGEQETQYF; CDR3nt: TGTGCCAGCAGCGCCCAGACAGCGGGAGAGCAAGAGACCCAGTACTTC
d_gene: TRBD1; v_gene: TRBV6-5; len: 15; j_gene: TRBJ2-7; abundance: .; CDR3aa: CASNYDRQGSFEQYF; CDR3nt: TGTGCCAGCAATTACGACCGACAGGGGAGTTTCGAGCAGTACTTC
d_gene: TRBD2; v_gene: TRBV13; len: 17; j_gene: TRBJ2-5; abundance: .; CDR3aa: CASRLTSGRAVGKTQYF; CDR3nt: TGTGCCAGCAGGTTGACTAGCGGGAGGGCCGTAGGAAAGACCCAGTACTTC